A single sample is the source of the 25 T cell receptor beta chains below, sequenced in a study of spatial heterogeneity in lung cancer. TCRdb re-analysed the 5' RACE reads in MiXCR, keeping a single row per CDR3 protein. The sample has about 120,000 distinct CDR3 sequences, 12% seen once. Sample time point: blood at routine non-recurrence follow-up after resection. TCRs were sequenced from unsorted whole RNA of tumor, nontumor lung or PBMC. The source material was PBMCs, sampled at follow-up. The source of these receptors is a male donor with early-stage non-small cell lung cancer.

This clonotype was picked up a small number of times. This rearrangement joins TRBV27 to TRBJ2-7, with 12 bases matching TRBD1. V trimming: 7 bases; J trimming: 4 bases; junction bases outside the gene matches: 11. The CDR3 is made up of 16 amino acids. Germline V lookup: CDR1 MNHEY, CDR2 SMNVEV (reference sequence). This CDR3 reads CASTLSGTGGSYEQYF. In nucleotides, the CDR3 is TGTGCCAGCACCTTAAGTGGGACAGGGGGCTCGTACGAGCAGTACTTC.

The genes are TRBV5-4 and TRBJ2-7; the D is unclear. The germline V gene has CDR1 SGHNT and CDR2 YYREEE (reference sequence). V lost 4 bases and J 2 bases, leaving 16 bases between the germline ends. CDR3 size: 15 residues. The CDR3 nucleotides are TGTGCCAGCAGCGCTGATCCAAAGATGGCCTACGAGCAGTACTTC. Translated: CASSADPKMAYEQYF.

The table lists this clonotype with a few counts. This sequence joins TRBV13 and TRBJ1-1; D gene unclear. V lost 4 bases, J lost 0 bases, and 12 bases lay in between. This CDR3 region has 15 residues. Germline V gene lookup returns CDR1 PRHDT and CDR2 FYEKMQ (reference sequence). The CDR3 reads CASSSRKPMNTEAFF. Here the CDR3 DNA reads TGTGCCAGCAGCTCCCGTAAGCCCATGAACACTGAAGCTTTCTTT.

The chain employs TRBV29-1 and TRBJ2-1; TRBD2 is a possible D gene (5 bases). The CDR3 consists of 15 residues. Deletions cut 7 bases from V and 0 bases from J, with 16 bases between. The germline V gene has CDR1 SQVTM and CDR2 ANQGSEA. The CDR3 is CSAPMGSSSYNEQFF. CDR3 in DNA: TGCAGCGCTCCCATGGGGAGCAGCTCCTACAATGAGCAGTTCTTC.

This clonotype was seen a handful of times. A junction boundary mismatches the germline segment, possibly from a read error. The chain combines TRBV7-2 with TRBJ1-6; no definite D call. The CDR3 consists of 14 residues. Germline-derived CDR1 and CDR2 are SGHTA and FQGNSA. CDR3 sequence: CASRLGSLNSPLHF. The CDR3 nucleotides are TGTGCCAGCAGATTAGGCAGCCTAAATTCACCCCTCCACTTT. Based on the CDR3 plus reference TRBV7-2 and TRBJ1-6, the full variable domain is GAGVSQSPSNKVTEKGKDVELRCDPISGHTALYWYRQSLGQGLEFLIYFQGNSAPDKSGLPSDRFSAERTGGSVSTLTIQRTQQEDSAVYLCASRLGSLNSPLHFGNGTRLTVT.

The CDR3 region has the DNA TGTGCCAGCTCTGGACTAGCGGGGGGACTCGGGTACGAGCAGTACTTC. Its protein is CASSGLAGGLGYEQYF. The chain employs TRBV19 and TRBJ2-7, with TRBD2 matching over 14 bases. CDR3 length: 16 residues. Germline V CDR1 and CDR2: LNHDA, SQIVND (reference sequence). Germline trimming cut 9 bases from V and 4 bases from J; bases unmatched to any gene: 11.

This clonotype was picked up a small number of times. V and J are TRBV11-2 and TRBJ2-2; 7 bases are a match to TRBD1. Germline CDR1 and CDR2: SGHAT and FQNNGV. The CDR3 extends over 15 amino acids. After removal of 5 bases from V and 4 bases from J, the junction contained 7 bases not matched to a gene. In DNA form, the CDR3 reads TGTGCCAGCAGCGGGCGGACAGGTGGCACCGGGGAGCTGTTTTTT. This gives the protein CASSGRTGGTGELFF.

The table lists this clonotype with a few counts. CDR3 DNA: TGTGCCATCAGCGCTACAGGGTCCCACTCTGGGGCCAACGTCCTGACTTTC. Its translation is CAISATGSHSGANVLTF. The gene calls are TRBV10-3 and TRBJ2-6; the D gene is possibly TRBD1 (6 bases). The germline V gene has CDR1 ENHRY and CDR2 SYGVKD. V was shortened by 6 bases and J by 0 bases, with 15 bases between the two germline ends. There are 17 residues in the CDR3.

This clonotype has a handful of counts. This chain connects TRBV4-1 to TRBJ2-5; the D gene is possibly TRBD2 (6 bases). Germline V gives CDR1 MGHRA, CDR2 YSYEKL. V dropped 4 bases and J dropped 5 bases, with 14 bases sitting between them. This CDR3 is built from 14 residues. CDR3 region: CASSLGTDPETQYF. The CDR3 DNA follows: TGCGCCAGCAGCCTCGGGACTGATCCGGAGACCCAGTACTTC.

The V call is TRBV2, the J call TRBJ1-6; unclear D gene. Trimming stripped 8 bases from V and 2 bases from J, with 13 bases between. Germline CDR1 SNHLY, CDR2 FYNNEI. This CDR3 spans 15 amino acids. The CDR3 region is CASVSGSAYNSPLHF. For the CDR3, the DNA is TGTGCCAGCGTGTCGGGCTCCGCCTATAATTCACCCCTCCACTTT.

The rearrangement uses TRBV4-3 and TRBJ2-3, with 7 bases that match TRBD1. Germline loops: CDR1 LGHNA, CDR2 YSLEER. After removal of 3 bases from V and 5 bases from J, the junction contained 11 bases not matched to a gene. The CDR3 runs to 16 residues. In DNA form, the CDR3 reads TGCGCCAGCAGCCAGAGGACAGGTAGTATGTTAGATACGCAGTATTTT. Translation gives CASSQRTGSMLDTQYF.

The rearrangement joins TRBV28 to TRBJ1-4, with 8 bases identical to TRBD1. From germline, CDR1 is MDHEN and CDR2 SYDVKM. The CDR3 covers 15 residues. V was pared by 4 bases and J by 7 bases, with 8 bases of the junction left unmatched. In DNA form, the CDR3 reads TGTGCCAGCAGTTCCAGACAGGGGTCAGGTGAAAAACTGTTTTTT. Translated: CASSSRQGSGEKLFF.

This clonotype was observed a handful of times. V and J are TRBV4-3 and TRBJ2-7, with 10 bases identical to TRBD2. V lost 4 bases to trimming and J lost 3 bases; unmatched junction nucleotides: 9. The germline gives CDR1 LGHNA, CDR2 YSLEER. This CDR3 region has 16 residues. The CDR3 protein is CASSPQVQRGGYEQYF. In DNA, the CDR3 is TGCGCCAGCAGCCCCCAGGTCCAGCGGGGGGGCTACGAGCAGTACTTC.

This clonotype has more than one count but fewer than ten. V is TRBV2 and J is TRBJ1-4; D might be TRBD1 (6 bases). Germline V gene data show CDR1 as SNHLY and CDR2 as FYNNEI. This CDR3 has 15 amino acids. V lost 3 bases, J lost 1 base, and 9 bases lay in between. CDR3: CASSEQDRTNEKLFF. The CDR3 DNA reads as TGTGCCAGCAGTGAGCAGGACAGAACTAATGAAAAACTGTTTTTT.

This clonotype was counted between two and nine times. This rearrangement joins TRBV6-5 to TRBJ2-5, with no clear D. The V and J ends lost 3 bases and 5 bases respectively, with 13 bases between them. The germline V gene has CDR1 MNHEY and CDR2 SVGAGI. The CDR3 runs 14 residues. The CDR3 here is CASSYRLGSETQYF. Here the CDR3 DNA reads TGTGCCAGCAGTTATCGGCTCGGCTCGGAGACCCAGTACTTC.

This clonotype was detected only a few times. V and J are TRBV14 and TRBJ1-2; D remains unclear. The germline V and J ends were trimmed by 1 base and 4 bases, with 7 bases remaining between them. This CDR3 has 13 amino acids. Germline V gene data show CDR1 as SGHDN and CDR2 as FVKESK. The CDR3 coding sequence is TGTGCCAGCAGCCAAGGAACAATCTATGGCTACACCTTC. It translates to CASSQGTIYGYTF.

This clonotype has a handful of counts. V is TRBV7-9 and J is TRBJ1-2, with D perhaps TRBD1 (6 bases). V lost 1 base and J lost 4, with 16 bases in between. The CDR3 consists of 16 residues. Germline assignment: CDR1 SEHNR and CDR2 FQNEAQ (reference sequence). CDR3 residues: CASSLEGGGASYGYTF. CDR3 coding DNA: TGTGCCAGCAGCTTAGAAGGGGGAGGGGCGTCCTATGGCTACACCTTC.

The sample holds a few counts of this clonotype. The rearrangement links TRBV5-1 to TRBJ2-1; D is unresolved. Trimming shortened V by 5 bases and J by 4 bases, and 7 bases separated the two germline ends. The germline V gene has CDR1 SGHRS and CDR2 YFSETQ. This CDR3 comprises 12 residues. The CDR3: CASSLKYNEQFF. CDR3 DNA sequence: TGCGCCAGCAGTCTAAAGTACAATGAGCAGTTCTTC.

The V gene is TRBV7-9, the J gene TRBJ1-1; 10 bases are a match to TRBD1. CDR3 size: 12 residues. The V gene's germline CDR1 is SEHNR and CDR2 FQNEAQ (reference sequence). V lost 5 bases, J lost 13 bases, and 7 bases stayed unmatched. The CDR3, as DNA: TGTGCCAGCAGCCAGGACAGGGGGTTTTATTTCTTT. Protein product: CASSQDRGFYFF.

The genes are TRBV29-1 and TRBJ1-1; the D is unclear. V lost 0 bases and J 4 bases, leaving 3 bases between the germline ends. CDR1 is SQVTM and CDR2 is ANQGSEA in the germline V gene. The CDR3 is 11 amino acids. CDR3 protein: CSVEEVTEAFF. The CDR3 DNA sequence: TGCAGCGTTGAAGAGGTCACTGAAGCTTTCTTT.

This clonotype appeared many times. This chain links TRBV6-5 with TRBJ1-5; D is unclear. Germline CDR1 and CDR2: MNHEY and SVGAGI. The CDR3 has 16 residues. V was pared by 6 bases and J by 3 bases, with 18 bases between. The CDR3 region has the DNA TGTGCCAGCAGCCGGTCTCCCAGTGGGCCCAATCAGCCCCAGCATTTT. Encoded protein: CASSRSPSGPNQPQHF.

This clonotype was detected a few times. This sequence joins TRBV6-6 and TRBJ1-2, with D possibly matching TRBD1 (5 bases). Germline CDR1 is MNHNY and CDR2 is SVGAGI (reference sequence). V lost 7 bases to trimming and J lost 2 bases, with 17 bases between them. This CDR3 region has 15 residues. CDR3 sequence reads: CASIHIGRGNYGYTF. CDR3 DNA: TGTGCCAGCATCCATATAGGGAGGGGCAACTATGGCTACACCTTC.

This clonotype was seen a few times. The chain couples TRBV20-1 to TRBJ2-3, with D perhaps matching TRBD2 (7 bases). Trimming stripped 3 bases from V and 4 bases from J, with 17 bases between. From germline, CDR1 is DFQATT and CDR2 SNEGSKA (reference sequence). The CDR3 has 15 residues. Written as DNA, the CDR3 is TGCAGTGCTAGCGTGGAGGGGGGGCTGGCAGATACGCAGTATTTT. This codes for CSASVEGGLADTQYF.

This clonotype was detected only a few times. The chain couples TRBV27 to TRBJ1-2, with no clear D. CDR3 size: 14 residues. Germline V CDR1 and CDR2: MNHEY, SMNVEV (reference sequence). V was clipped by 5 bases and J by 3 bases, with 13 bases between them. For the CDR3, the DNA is TGTGCCAGCAGTCCAGTTCATCTCGACTATGGCTACACCTTC. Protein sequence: CASSPVHLDYGYTF.

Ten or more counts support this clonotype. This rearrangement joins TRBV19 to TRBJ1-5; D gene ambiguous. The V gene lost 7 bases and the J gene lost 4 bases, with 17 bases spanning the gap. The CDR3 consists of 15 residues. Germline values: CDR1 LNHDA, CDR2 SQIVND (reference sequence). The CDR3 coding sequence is TGTGCCAGTACCTCTGGTCAGGCTTGGAATCAGCCCCAGCATTTT. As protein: CASTSGQAWNQPQHF.